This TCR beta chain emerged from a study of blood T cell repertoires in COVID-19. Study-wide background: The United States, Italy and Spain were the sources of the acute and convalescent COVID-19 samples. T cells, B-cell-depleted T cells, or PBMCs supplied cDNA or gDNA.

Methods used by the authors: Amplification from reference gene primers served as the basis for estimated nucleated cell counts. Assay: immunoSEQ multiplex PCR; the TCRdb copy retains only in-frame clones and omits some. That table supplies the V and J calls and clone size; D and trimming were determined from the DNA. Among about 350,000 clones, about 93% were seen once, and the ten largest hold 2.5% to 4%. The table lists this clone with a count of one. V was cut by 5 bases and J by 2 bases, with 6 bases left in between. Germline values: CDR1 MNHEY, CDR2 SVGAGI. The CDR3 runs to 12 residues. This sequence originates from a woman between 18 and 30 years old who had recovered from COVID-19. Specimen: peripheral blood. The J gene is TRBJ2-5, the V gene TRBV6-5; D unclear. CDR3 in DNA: TGTGCCAGCAGTCACGGGCAAGAGACCCAGTACTTC. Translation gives CASSHGQETQYF.